Listed below are T cell receptor beta chains from one sample, sequenced in a study of long-term antiretroviral therapy in people with HIV. The repertoire was sequenced with immunoSEQ multiplex PCR; TCRdb's copy has only in-frame clones and lacks some. Of 20,000 to 30,000 clones listed, around 79% are singletons. This material consisted of unsorted PBMCs, taken 1.2 years after starting antiretroviral therapy. The source of these receptors is a woman aged 40 to 55 with HIV. Each CDR3 is given with its conserved first and last residue. Each record gives: clone size, V gene, D gene, J gene, CDR3 DNA, CDR3 protein. A D gene is named only where the DNA matches it firmly. Only some rows state a clone size, as once, few, many or a class for expanded clones.

clone_size: once
v_call: TRBV19
d_call: .
j_call: TRBJ1-1
cdr3_nt: TGTGCCAGTTCAGGGGTGCGCACTGAAGCTTTCTTT
cdr3_aa: CASSGVRTEAFF

clone_size: .
v_call: TRBV5-1
d_call: TRBD2
j_call: TRBJ2-3
cdr3_nt: TGCGCCAGCAGCTTGGTTGTAGCGGGAGGTCGCACAGATACGCAGTATTTT
cdr3_aa: CASSLVVAGGRTDTQYF

clone_size: .
v_call: TRBV11-1
d_call: TRBD2
j_call: TRBJ2-1
cdr3_nt: TGTGCCAGCAGCATGGGACTAGCGGTCCACAATGAGCAGTTCTTC
cdr3_aa: CASSMGLAVHNEQFF

clone_size: .
v_call: TRBV10-3
d_call: TRBD1
j_call: TRBJ1-1
cdr3_nt: TGTGCCATCAGTGCCCGAACAGGGGGAAGCACTGAAGCTTTCTTT
cdr3_aa: CAISARTGGSTEAFF

clone_size: .
v_call: TRBV4-2
d_call: TRBD1
j_call: TRBJ1-4
cdr3_nt: TGTGCCAGCAGCTCTTACAGGGGCGCGGATGAAAAACTGTTTTTT
cdr3_aa: CASSSYRGADEKLFF

clone_size: once
v_call: TRBV27
d_call: .
j_call: TRBJ2-1
cdr3_nt: TGTGCCAGCGCTTACTCCCCTCAGGGGTGGAAGTTCTTC
cdr3_aa: CASAYSPQGWKFF

clone_size: once
v_call: TRBV19
d_call: .
j_call: TRBJ1-2
cdr3_nt: TGTGCCAGTAGTCTCGCGTCTCAGGGTTTACGGTCGGGTGGCTACACCTTC
cdr3_aa: CASSLASQGLRSGGYTF

clone_size: .
v_call: TRBV4-3
d_call: .
j_call: TRBJ1-2
cdr3_nt: TGCGCCAGCAGCCAAGACGTACGACCCGAAGCGTTAAACTATGGCTACACCTTC
cdr3_aa: CASSQDVRPEALNYGYTF

clone_size: .
v_call: TRBV6-1
d_call: TRBD2
j_call: TRBJ2-6
cdr3_nt: TGTGCCAGCAGTGTTGGGACTAGCCTACCCTCTGGGGCCAACGTCCTGACTTTC
cdr3_aa: CASSVGTSLPSGANVLTF

clone_size: .
v_call: TRBV29-1
d_call: .
j_call: TRBJ1-2
cdr3_nt: TGCAGCGTTCAACGGGGGGCACATGGCTACACCTTC
cdr3_aa: CSVQRGAHGYTF

clone_size: .
v_call: TRBV7-2
d_call: .
j_call: TRBJ2-7
cdr3_nt: TGTGCCAGCAGCTTAGCGCTCGGGTGGCAGTCAACGGACGAGCAGTACTTC
cdr3_aa: CASSLALGWQSTDEQYF

clone_size: .
v_call: TRBV5-1
d_call: .
j_call: TRBJ1-4
cdr3_nt: TGCGCCAGCAGCTTAGGTCAGAACCGGAACCTGCAATCTAATGAAAAACTGTTTTTT
cdr3_aa: CASSLGQNRNLQSNEKLFF

clone_size: .
v_call: TRBV6-5
d_call: .
j_call: TRBJ1-2
cdr3_nt: TGTGCCAGCAGTTACTCTCCGGGAGCTGCGTATGGCTACACCTTC
cdr3_aa: CASSYSPGAAYGYTF

clone_size: .
v_call: TRBV7-9
d_call: .
j_call: TRBJ1-2
cdr3_nt: TGTGCCAGCAGCTTAGGATTTGGCGCGCTCTATGGCTACACCTTC
cdr3_aa: CASSLGFGALYGYTF